One sample yielded the 13 T cell receptor beta chains listed below, sequenced in a study of Graves' ophthalmopathy and Graves' hyperthyroidism. Amplification from RNA transcripts yielded the TCR beta CDR3 regions. HTBI primers served in a first-round RT-PCR, which a second-round multiplex PCR followed. TCRdb re-analysed the multiplex PCR reads in MiXCR, keeping a single row per CDR3 protein. The table lists about 700,000 distinct CDR3 sequences, roughly two fifths of them singletons. The sample comprised peripheral blood. Source of these receptors: an adult man with Graves' ophthalmopathy.

The genes are TRBV4-3 and TRBJ2-5; tentatively, D is TRBD1 (6 bases). Germline CDR1 reads LGHNA; CDR2 reads YSLEER. This CDR3 is 13 amino acids long. V was shortened by 4 bases and J by 5 bases, with 11 bases between the two germline ends. CDR3 region: CASSLQGDETQYF. The CDR3 region has the DNA TGCGCCAGCAGCCTACAGGGAGATGAGACCCAGTACTTC.

The V call is TRBV25-1, the J call TRBJ2-5, with D perhaps TRBD2 (7 bases). CDR1 and CDR2 (germline): MGHDK, SYGVNS. This CDR3 region has 15 residues. The V end was cut by 2 bases, the J end by 8 bases, with 18 bases between. The CDR3 spells CASSERGGVGKTQYF. CDR3 in DNA: TGTGCCAGCAGTGAAAGGGGGGGGGTCGGGAAAACCCAGTACTTC.

J is TRBJ2-7 and V is TRBV14; TRBD1 agrees at 7 bases. The length of the CDR3 is 15 residues. V was pared by 8 bases and J by 6 bases, with 16 bases of the junction left unmatched. In germline, CDR1 is SGHDN, CDR2 FVKESK. The CDR3 DNA follows: TGTGCCAGCTCACCAGTCACAGGGGTTTCATCCGAGCAGTACTTC. Protein: CASSPVTGVSSEQYF.

The chain links TRBV29-1 to TRBJ2-6; no definite D call. V lost 6 bases and J lost 2, with 8 bases in between. CDR1 is SQVTM and CDR2 is ANQGSEA in the germline V gene. This CDR3 region has 13 residues. The CDR3 protein is CSVQRAGANVLTF. CDR3 DNA: TGCAGCGTCCAAAGGGCTGGGGCCAACGTCCTGACTTTC.

The rearrangement joins TRBV12-3 or TRBV12-4 to TRBJ1-4; D gene ambiguous. Trimming pared 5 bases from V and 5 bases from J, leaving 9 bases between. The CDR3 runs 13 residues. The CDR3 sequence is CASSMTGNEKLFF. DNA for the CDR3: TGTGCCAGCAGTATGACTGGGAATGAAAAACTGTTTTTT.

The chain carries TRBV14 and TRBJ1-2; unclear D gene. Looked up from germline, CDR1 is SGHDN and CDR2 is FVKESK. The CDR3 extends over 14 amino acids. V shed 4 bases and J shed 4 bases, with 13 bases lying between them. The CDR3 bases are TGTGCCAGCAGCCGGCGTGAGGGTTCCTATGGCTACACCTTC. Amino acids: CASSRREGSYGYTF.

This clonotype was counted a few times. The CDR3 is CAISVVGGTEAFF. The CDR3 nucleotides are TGTGCCATCAGTGTAGTCGGGGGGACTGAAGCTTTCTTT. The chain links TRBV10-3 to TRBJ1-1; tentative D call: TRBD1 (5 bases). Germline CDR1 reads ENHRY; CDR2 reads SYGVKD. Trimming took 4 bases from V and 5 from J, leaving 11 bases between them. The CDR3 is 13 residues long.

The chain couples TRBV20-1 to TRBJ2-7; D uncertain. Trimming left V 6 bases short and J 2 bases short, with 14 bases between. Germline lookup yields CDR1 DFQATT and CDR2 SNEGSKA (reference sequence). The CDR3 has 13 residues. CDR3 amino acids: CSAPEASTYEQYF. CDR3 DNA: TGCAGTGCACCTGAGGCATCAACCTACGAGCAGTACTTC.

The sample holds one count of this clonotype. The rearrangement links TRBV20-1 to TRBJ2-3, with D possibly TRBD2 on 6 matching bases. Germline loops: CDR1 DFQATT, CDR2 SNEGSKA (reference sequence). The CDR3 runs 17 residues. The V and J ends lost 5 bases and 4 bases respectively, with 25 bases between them. The chain's CDR3 is CSAGVSGGTPTADTQYF. The DNA for the CDR3 is TGCAGTGCTGGGGTATCTGGGGGGACCCCCACCGCAGATACGCAGTATTTT.

This clonotype occurred many times. The V gene is TRBV5-4, the J gene TRBJ2-5, with 10 positions matching TRBD1. Unmatched junction bases numbered 5, after V lost 4 bases and J lost 2 bases. The germline CDR1 and CDR2 sequences are SGHNT and YYREEE (reference sequence). The CDR3 has 15 amino acids. CDR3 bases: TGTGCCAGCAGCGGGTCGGACAGGGGGCAAGAGACCCAGTACTTC. It yields the protein CASSGSDRGQETQYF. Complete variable domain (other parts from reference TRBV5-4 and TRBJ2-5): ETGVTQSPTHLIKTRGQQVTLRCSSQSGHNTVSWYQQALGQGPQFIFQYYREEENGRGNFPPRFSGLQFPNYSSELNVNALELDDSALYLCASSGSDRGQETQYFGPGTRLLVL.

The chain is built from TRBV16 and TRBJ1-4; 7 positions match TRBD1. Germline V gene lookup returns CDR1 KGHSY and CDR2 FQNENV. The CDR3 is made up of 15 amino acids. Germline trimming cut 7 bases from V and 1 base from J; bases unmatched to any gene: 6. CDR3 loop: CASTPGQLTNEKLFF. The DNA for the CDR3 is TGTGCCAGCACCCCGGGACAGCTAACTAATGAAAAACTGTTTTTT.

The sample holds one count of this clonotype. V is TRBV6-2 or TRBV6-3 and J is TRBJ1-1, with a tentative D call TRBD1 (5 bases). Trimming shortened V by 5 bases and J by 3 bases, and 13 bases separated the two germline ends. The CDR3 loop spans 14 amino acids. Germline V gene lookup returns CDR1 MNHEY and CDR2 SVGEGT. The CDR3, as DNA: TGTGCCAGCAGTCGGGACGGGGGGGACACTGAAGCTTTCTTT. Translating gives CASSRDGGDTEAFF.

This clonotype was seen a single time. Because it lacks the conserved phenylalanine or tryptophan at the end, this CDR3 is likely a read error. V usage is TRBV11-2 and J usage is TRBJ1-6, with D perhaps TRBD1 (6 bases). Trimming took 3 bases from V and 0 from J, leaving 18 bases between them. The length of the CDR3 is 19 residues. The V gene's germline CDR1 is SGHAT and CDR2 FQNNGV. CDR3 sequence: CASSFSLGQRSSYNSPLHL. CDR3 DNA sequence: TGTGCCAGCAGCTTCAGCCTCGGACAGAGAAGCTCCTATAATTCACCCCTCCACCTT.